This passage covers 32 T cell receptor beta chains from one sample sequenced in a study of blood T cell repertoires in COVID-19. The protocol was immunoSEQ multiplex PCR, while the TCRdb copy is restricted to in-frame clones and leaves out a portion. The sample carries around 150,000 clones, around 81% recorded once. Sequencing was carried out using PBMCs or T cells enriched from blood (not recorded which). Every receptor here comes from a man in his forties who had recovered from COVID-19.

This chain connects TRBV7-8 to TRBJ1-5, with D perhaps matching TRBD1 (6 bases). V lost 4 bases to trimming and J lost 4 bases, with 11 bases between them. CDR1 and CDR2 (germline): SGHVS, FQNEAQ. The CDR3 has 14 residues. The CDR3 bases are TGTGCCAGCAGCTCCGGGACACCGAATCAGCCCCAGCATTTT. It is translated as CASSSGTPNQPQHF.

A remark on this clone: This same CDR3 is encoded by further DNA sequences in the sample. V gene TRBV18 combines with J gene TRBJ2-3; 8 nucleotides agree with TRBD2. Trimming took 5 bases from V and 0 from J; bases not matched to a gene: 7. Germline V gene sequence: CDR1 KGHSH, CDR2 LQKENI. The CDR3 loop spans 16 amino acids. CDR3: CASSSGTGGSTDTQYF. The CDR3 nucleotides are TGTGCCAGCTCATCAGGAACGGGGGGGAGCACAGATACGCAGTATTTT.

The chain joins TRBV2 to TRBJ1-2, with D hard to call. The CDR3 consists of 15 residues. V lost 7 bases and J lost 2, with 17 bases in between. The germline gives CDR1 SNHLY, CDR2 FYNNEI. The CDR3 here is CASIPEAIANYGYTF. The CDR3, as DNA: TGTGCCAGCATTCCGGAGGCGATTGCGAACTATGGCTACACCTTC.

CDR3 amino acids: CASSARREGTEAFF. Here the CDR3 DNA reads TGTGCCAGCTCAGCCCGGAGGGAGGGAACTGAAGCTTTCTTT. The chain uses TRBV18 and TRBJ1-1; D call uncertain. CDR1 and CDR2 from the germline V gene are KGHSH and LQKENI. The CDR3 covers 14 residues. V was clipped by 5 bases and J by 5 bases, with 15 bases between them.

The rearrangement joins TRBV18 to TRBJ1-1; the D is unclear. The CDR3 runs 15 residues. V lost 3 bases and J 0 bases, leaving 11 bases between the germline ends. Germline assignment: CDR1 KGHSH and CDR2 LQKENI. The DNA for the CDR3 is TGTGCCAGCTCACCGTCACGGTCCGTGAACACTGAAGCTTTCTTT. This translates into CASSPSRSVNTEAFF.

This chain uses TRBV5-1 with TRBJ1-1, with 9 bases lining up with TRBD1. The CDR3 extends over 16 amino acids. V dropped 3 bases and J dropped 9; count of bases not matched to a gene: 15. The germline gives CDR1 SGHRS, CDR2 YFSETQ. CDR3 bases: TGCGCCAGCAGCTCCCAACTTCGAGGGGACAGGGAAAAAGCTTTCTTT. This sequence encodes CASSSQLRGDREKAFF.

The chain is built from TRBV7-9 and TRBJ2-5, with TRBD2 matching 8 bases. Germline V CDR1 and CDR2: SEHNR, FQNEAQ (reference sequence). The CDR3 totals 16 residues. V trimming: 5 bases; J trimming: 2 bases; junction bases outside the gene matches: 10. CDR3 loop: CASSPGGASAQETQYF. As DNA, the CDR3 is TGTGCCAGCAGCCCGGGGGGGGCAAGTGCTCAAGAGACCCAGTACTTC.

V is TRBV11-1 and J is TRBJ2-2, with 8 bases identical to TRBD1. This CDR3 spans 14 amino acids. The germline CDR1 and CDR2 sequences are SGHAT and FQDESV (reference sequence). With 4 bases clipped from V and 5 bases from J, the junction kept 3 bases outside the gene matches. The chain's CDR3 is CASSSTGGTGELFF. CDR3 bases: TGTGCCAGCAGCTCAACAGGGGGGACCGGGGAGCTGTTTTTT.

This chain joins TRBV24-1 and TRBJ2-2; 8 bases are shared with TRBD1. The CDR3 is made up of 15 amino acids. The J segment lost 5 bases and the V segment lost 7 bases, leaving 8 bases of the junction unmatched. From germline, CDR1 is KGHDR and CDR2 SFDVKD. This chain's CDR3 is CATSEPGQVTGELFF. Written as DNA, the CDR3 is TGTGCCACCAGCGAACCGGGACAGGTGACCGGGGAGCTGTTTTTT.

This chain connects TRBV28 to TRBJ2-7; D unclear. Germline CDR1 reads MDHEN; CDR2 reads SYDVKM. The V gene lost 1 base and the J gene lost 3 bases, with 7 bases spanning the gap. The CDR3 runs to 13 residues. Written as DNA, the CDR3 is TGTGCCAGCAGTTTATCCCTTAGCTACGAGCAGTACGTC. Encoded protein: CASSLSLSYEQYV.

The V gene is TRBV10-3, the J gene TRBJ1-1; 8 bases align to TRBD1. V lost 2 bases and J lost 0; bases outside the gene matches: 5. CDR1 ENHRY and CDR2 SYGVKD come from the germline V gene. This CDR3 comprises 16 residues. The CDR3 loop reads CAISEQTGVMNTEAFF. DNA for the CDR3: TGTGCCATCAGTGAGCAGACAGGGGTCATGAACACTGAAGCTTTCTTT.

The gene calls are TRBV9 and TRBJ2-2, with D possibly matching TRBD2 (6 bases). The germline CDR1 and CDR2 sequences are SGDLS and YYNGEE. Trimming shortened V by 4 bases and J by 1 base, and 14 bases separated the two germline ends. The CDR3 is made up of 16 amino acids. The CDR3 spells CASSPRDSRNTGELFF. CDR3 DNA sequence: TGTGCCAGCAGCCCAAGGGACTCCAGGAACACCGGGGAGCTGTTTTTT.

CDR3 DNA: TGTGCCAGCAGTGGGCAGAATGAAAAACTGTTTTTT. This translates into CASSGQNEKLFF. This chain uses TRBV2 with TRBJ1-4; D remains ambiguous. The CDR3 contains 12 residues. V lost 4 bases, J lost 5 bases, and 5 bases lay in between. Germline V gene data show CDR1 as SNHLY and CDR2 as FYNNEI.

The chain joins TRBV30 to TRBJ2-3, with TRBD2 as a possible D gene (7 bases). The CDR3 loop spans 18 amino acids. Per the germline V gene, CDR1 is GTSNPN and CDR2 is SVGIG (reference sequence). The ends were cut back, 3 bases at V and 1 base at J, with 23 bases in the middle. The CDR3 sequence: CAWRPRGDKTFGTDTQYF. The CDR3, as DNA: TGTGCCTGGAGGCCCCGGGGGGACAAGACTTTTGGCACAGATACGCAGTATTTT. Filled out from reference TRBV30 and TRBJ2-3, the complete variable domain reads SQTIHQWPATLVQPVGSPLSLECTVEGTSNPNLYWYRQAAGRGLQLLFYSVGIGQISSEVPQNLSASRPQDRQFILSSKKLLLSDSGFYLCAWRPRGDKTFGTDTQYFGPGTRLTVL.

V gene TRBV6-1 combines with J gene TRBJ1-5, with D hard to call. V was trimmed by 3 bases and J by 6 bases, leaving 15 bases between them. The CDR3 spans 15 residues. The germline gives CDR1 MNHNS, CDR2 SASEGT. Here the CDR3 DNA reads TGTGCCAGCAGTGAGGGAAACCGGGGTCGTCAGCCCCAGCATTTT. It specifies CASSEGNRGRQPQHF.

V gene TRBV15 combines with J gene TRBJ2-5; 8 bases align to TRBD2. V lost 0 bases and J lost 2; bases outside the gene matches: 11. Germline CDR1 reads LNHNV; CDR2 reads YYDKDF (reference sequence). There are 18 residues in the CDR3. The CDR3 nucleotides are TGTGCCACCAGCAGAGATCAATTGGCTAGCGGGCGACAAGAGACCCAGTACTTC. This sequence encodes CATSRDQLASGRQETQYF.

This chain links TRBV25-1 with TRBJ2-5; D may be TRBD2 (6 bases). The CDR3 contains 16 residues. The germline V and J ends were trimmed by 3 bases and 3 bases, with 17 bases remaining between them. CDR1 and CDR2 from the germline V gene are MGHDK and SYGVNS. CDR3 sequence (DNA): TGTGCCAGCAGTGACCTCACCTGGGGGGTAAAAGAGACCCAGTACTTC. Translating gives CASSDLTWGVKETQYF.

The chain is built from TRBV11-2 and TRBJ2-7, with D possibly TRBD1 on 6 matching bases. CDR1 is SGHAT and CDR2 is FQNNGV in the germline V gene. The germline V and J ends were trimmed by 0 bases and 7 bases, with 16 bases remaining between them. This CDR3 has 15 amino acids. CDR3 in DNA: TGTGCCAGCAGCTTAGAGGACAGCCTTAACGGGGAGCAGTACGTC. Its translation: CASSLEDSLNGEQYV.

This rearrangement joins TRBV18 to TRBJ2-7, with D perhaps TRBD1 (5 bases). V gave up 0 bases and J gave up 4 bases, with 10 bases separating them. Germline V gene lookup returns CDR1 KGHSH and CDR2 LQKENI. The CDR3 is 14 residues long. The CDR3 here is CASSPPKGLYEQYF. The CDR3 nucleotides are TGTGCCAGCTCACCACCCAAGGGGCTGTACGAGCAGTACTTC. The full variable domain, in which reference TRBV18 and TRBJ2-7 provide the parts outside the CDR3, is NAGVMQNPRHLVRRRGQEARLRCSPMKGHSHVYWYRQLPEEGLKFMVYLQKENIIDESGMPKERFSAEFPKEGPSILRIQQVVRGDSAAYFCASSPPKGLYEQYFGPGTRLTVT.

The chain links TRBV30 to TRBJ1-4; a weak D match, TRBD1 (6 bases). Germline V gene data show CDR1 as GTSNPN and CDR2 as SVGIG (reference sequence). The CDR3 is 20 amino acids. Trimming removed 2 bases at V and 0 bases at J, with 25 bases between. The DNA for the CDR3 is TGTGCCTGGAGTCCGGGTTGGTGGCCCCCGGACAGTGCAACTAATGAAAAACTGTTTTTT. Protein sequence: CAWSPGWWPPDSATNEKLFF.

The chain links TRBV11-3 to TRBJ2-2, with D perhaps TRBD2 (5 bases). The V end lost 9 bases, the J end lost 7 bases, and 12 bases lay between the germline ends. Per the germline V gene, CDR1 is SGHNT and CDR2 is YENEEA. The CDR3 sequence is 12 residues long. The CDR3 DNA sequence: TGTGCCAGTGGACGGGAAAGCGGGGAGCTGTTTTTT. Its protein is CASGRESGELFF.

V usage is TRBV7-9 and J usage is TRBJ2-3, with 9 bases aligning to TRBD2. Unmatched junction bases numbered 7, after V lost 7 bases and J lost 2 bases. CDR1 SEHNR and CDR2 FQNEAQ come from the germline V gene (reference sequence). The CDR3 spans 15 residues. The CDR3 here is CASKLLAGATDTQYF. The CDR3 region has the DNA TGTGCCAGCAAACTCTTAGCGGGGGCCACAGATACGCAGTATTTT.

The chain couples TRBV24-1 to TRBJ2-3; a possible D gene is TRBD1 (5 bases). Germline V lookup: CDR1 KGHDR, CDR2 SFDVKD. Trimming pared 5 bases from V and 2 bases from J, leaving 7 bases between. This CDR3 region has 13 residues. The CDR3 sequence is CATSGQITDTQYF. The CDR3 DNA reads TGTGCCACCAGTGGACAGATCACAGATACGCAGTATTTT.

This sequence joins TRBV7-2 and TRBJ1-2; 9 bases are a match to TRBD1. The germline V gene encodes CDR1 SGHTA and CDR2 FQGNSA. The CDR3 covers 15 residues. Trimming took 2 bases from V and 2 from J; bases not matched to a gene: 3. CDR3 sequence reads: CASSLYRGQNYGYTF. CDR3 nucleotides: TGTGCCAGCAGCTTATACAGGGGGCAAAACTATGGCTACACCTTC.

This sequence joins TRBV6-5 and TRBJ1-3; D is undetermined. Trimming stripped 6 bases from V and 4 bases from J, with 10 bases between. Germline CDR1 reads MNHEY; CDR2 reads SVGAGI. CDR3 size: 13 residues. The CDR3 is CASSQARGNTIYF. The CDR3 DNA is TGTGCCAGCAGCCAGGCCAGGGGAAACACCATATATTTT.

This clone came up many times. V gene TRBV9 combines with J gene TRBJ2-5, with D hard to call. V was cut by 3 bases and J by 2 bases, with 5 bases left in between. Germline V gene data show CDR1 as SGDLS and CDR2 as YYNGEE. CDR3 size: 12 residues. For the CDR3, the DNA is TGTGCCAGCAGCGCCCATCAAGAGACCCAGTACTTC. Encoded protein: CASSAHQETQYF.

The chain links TRBV7-9 to TRBJ1-5; D is uncertain. There are 18 residues in the CDR3. Germline V gene lookup returns CDR1 SEHNR and CDR2 FQNEAQ (reference sequence). V was shortened by 1 base and J by 2 bases, with 18 bases between the two germline ends. The CDR3 here is CASSLDPKLSRGNQPQHF. The CDR3 nucleotides read TGTGCCAGCAGCTTAGACCCCAAACTAAGTCGGGGCAATCAGCCCCAGCATTTT.

The chain uses TRBV18 and TRBJ2-1, with 14 bases lining up with TRBD2. The CDR3 extends over 17 amino acids. Germline V CDR1 and CDR2: KGHSH, LQKENI. With 3 bases clipped from V and 3 bases from J, the junction kept 4 bases outside the gene matches. The CDR3 bases are TGTGCCAGCTCACCTTATGGGACTAGCGGGGGCTACAATGAGCAGTTCTTC. Translating it yields CASSPYGTSGGYNEQFF.

The V call is TRBV19, the J call TRBJ1-6; the D gene is possibly TRBD1 (5 bases). V gave up 6 bases and J gave up 6 bases, with 15 bases separating them. There are 15 residues in the CDR3. Germline-derived CDR1 and CDR2 are LNHDA and SQIVND (reference sequence). CDR3 in DNA: TGTGCCAGTAGCCCCAATTTGGGACTTAATTCACCCCTCCACTTT. Translation gives CASSPNLGLNSPLHF. Combining the CDR3 with reference TRBV19 and TRBJ1-6 gives the whole variable domain DGGITQSPKYLFRKEGQNVTLSCEQNLNHDAMYWYRQDPGQGLRLIYYSQIVNDFQKGDIAEGYSVSREKKESFPLTVTSAQKNPTAFYLCASSPNLGLNSPLHFGNGTRLTVT.

The genes are TRBV7-9 and TRBJ1-3; D is unresolved. The CDR3 runs to 16 residues. Trimming cost V 5 bases and J 0 bases, with 14 bases left between them. The germline V gene encodes CDR1 SEHNR and CDR2 FQNEAQ (reference sequence). CDR3 bases: TGTGCCAGCAGCCGGAGCACTGGGAGCTCTGGAAACACCATATATTTT. The encoded protein is CASSRSTGSSGNTIYF.

This chain uses TRBV19 with TRBJ1-2, with 7 positions matching TRBD1. The CDR3 has 14 amino acids. The germline V gene has CDR1 LNHDA and CDR2 SQIVND (reference sequence). The J segment lost 4 bases and the V segment lost 4 bases, leaving 6 bases of the junction unmatched. The CDR3 region is CASSTRDRLYGYTF. The CDR3, as DNA: TGTGCCAGTAGTACGCGGGACAGACTCTATGGCTACACCTTC. Variable domain in full (rest from reference TRBV19 and TRBJ1-2): DGGITQSPKYLFRKEGQNVTLSCEQNLNHDAMYWYRQDPGQGLRLIYYSQIVNDFQKGDIAEGYSVSREKKESFPLTVTSAQKNPTAFYLCASSTRDRLYGYTFGSGTRLTVV.

The count of this clone is one. The V call is TRBV6-4, the J call TRBJ1-2; 7 bases map to TRBD1. V trimming: 6 bases; J trimming: 6 bases; junction bases outside the gene matches: 13. The germline V gene has CDR1 MRHNA and CDR2 SNTAGT. The CDR3 covers 15 residues. Written as DNA, the CDR3 is TGTGCCAGCAGCGCTACACAGGGGTCTCTCAATGGCTACACCTTC. Amino acid sequence: CASSATQGSLNGYTF.